The clone carrying this TCR beta chain was observed a handful of times. The data belong to a study of blood T cell repertoires in COVID-19. Study information: Samples taken during acute and convalescent COVID-19 were collected in the United States, Italy and Spain. Nucleic acid was either cDNA or gDNA, and it came from T cells, B-cell-depleted T cells, or PBMCs.

Original processing methods: Estimation of nucleated cell counts relied on the amplification of reference gene primers. TCRdb's table, derived via immunoSEQ multiplex PCR, lists solely in-frame clones and lacks some. V and J calls and clone size are those listed in that table; D and trimming were worked out from the DNA. Of about 59,000 clones in the sample, around nine tenths were seen once. Deletions cut 1 base from V and 6 bases from J, with 10 bases between. CDR1 is GTSNPN, CDR2 SVGIG, per germline (reference sequence). The CDR3 runs 13 residues. Sequencing was performed on peripheral blood. This clonotype was sampled from a man older than 75 with acute or convalescent COVID-19. The genes are TRBV30 and TRBJ1-5; maybe TRBD1 (6 bases). Here the CDR3 DNA reads TGTGCCTGGAGTGGGGCAGGGGTTCAGCCCCAGCATTTT. Amino acid sequence: CAWSGAGVQPQHF.